These 29 T cell receptor beta chains were sequenced from one sample in a study of T cells after yellow fever vaccination. One entry per CDR3 protein results from TCRdb running MiXCR on the 5' RACE reads. The sample records some 400,000 distinct CDR3 sequences, over 5% being singletons. This specimen was PBMCs, taken 5 days after the yellow fever booster vaccination. The receptors shown here come from a man aged 25-45 years who received the YFV17D yellow fever vaccine.

The table lists this clonotype with a few counts. This chain joins TRBV12-3 or TRBV12-4 and TRBJ2-2; 8 bases match TRBD1. J was trimmed by 1 base and V by 11 bases; bases with no gene match: 6. CDR3 length equals 14 residues. In nucleotides, the CDR3 is TGTGCCGTACGGACAGGGAGGAACACCGGGGAGCTGTTTTTT. Translated, it gives CAVRTGRNTGELFF.

This clonotype has a handful of counts. This rearrangement joins TRBV19 to TRBJ1-5; weak D call: TRBD1 (6 bases). Trimming cost V 3 bases and J 7 bases, with 13 bases left between them. The CDR3 consists of 14 residues. Germline V lookup: CDR1 LNHDA, CDR2 SQIVND (reference sequence). The CDR3 nucleotides are TGTGCCAGTAGTATCCCACAGGGAAAACAGCCCCAGCATTTT. This codes for CASSIPQGKQPQHF.

This clonotype was counted many times. The chain links TRBV7-8 to TRBJ2-5, with 11 bases that match TRBD2. The V gene's germline CDR1 is SGHVS and CDR2 FQNEAQ. V lost 1 base to trimming and J lost 5 bases; unmatched junction nucleotides: 12. This CDR3 comprises 18 residues. The CDR3 region has the DNA TGTGCCAGCAGCTTAGATGTAGCGGGAGGGCCCTTATCGGAGACCCAGTACTTC. It translates to CASSLDVAGGPLSETQYF.

Regarding this clonotype: A clone one base away is much larger, so this may be a read error. This chain joins TRBV7-2 and TRBJ2-7; D ambiguous. The CDR3 runs to 14 residues. Germline CDR1 SGHTA, CDR2 FQGNSA. The CDR3 region is CAGSPGSLPNEQYF. CDR3 nucleotides: TGTGCCGGCAGCCCTGGATCCCTGCCCAACGAGCAGTACTTC.

A word on this clonotype: The CDR3 ends on some other residue instead of the conserved phenylalanine or tryptophan, so this is likely a read error. The chain uses TRBV5-1 and TRBJ2-3; 7 bases align to TRBD2. Looked up from germline, CDR1 is SGHRS and CDR2 is YFSETQ. J gave up 4 bases and V 1 base, and 6 bases lay outside the gene matches. The CDR3 length is 15 residues. This chain's CDR3 is CASSLNGRSSDTQYL. Written as DNA, the CDR3 is TGCGCCAGCAGCTTGAACGGGAGGAGCTCAGATACGCAGTATTTA.

This clonotype has just a few counts. The gene calls are TRBV14 and TRBJ2-5; D call uncertain. This CDR3 region has 13 residues. Trimming removed 5 bases at V and 5 bases at J, with 12 bases between. Germline values: CDR1 SGHDN, CDR2 FVKESK. CDR3 in DNA: TGTGCCAGCAGCAGGACCCCGAGGGAGACCCAGTACTTC. It codes for CASSRTPRETQYF.

This clonotype was recorded at least ten times. The chain couples TRBV7-2 to TRBJ1-3; D remains unclear. V shed 1 base and J shed 0 bases, with 10 bases lying between them. The CDR3 loop spans 16 amino acids. Per germline, CDR1 SGHTA and CDR2 FQGNSA. The CDR3 sequence is CASSLGGTTSGNTIYF. CDR3 bases: TGTGCCAGCAGCTTAGGTGGCACGACCTCTGGAAACACCATATATTTT.

The chain couples TRBV12-3 or TRBV12-4 to TRBJ1-3; the D is unclear. V lost 6 bases and J 4 bases, leaving 7 bases between the germline ends. The CDR3 has 12 residues. CDR3 amino acids: CASRPPGNTIYF. In DNA, the CDR3 is TGTGCCAGCAGGCCCCCCGGAAACACCATATATTTT.

This chain links TRBV25-1 with TRBJ1-1, with TRBD1 as a possible D gene (6 bases). V was shortened by 5 bases and J by 6 bases, with 13 bases between the two germline ends. Germline-derived CDR1 and CDR2 are MGHDK and SYGVNS. The CDR3 is 13 amino acids. CDR3 residues: CASSTGAGAEAFF. CDR3 DNA sequence: TGTGCCAGCAGTACGGGGGCAGGGGCTGAAGCTTTCTTT.

This clonotype has a count of ten or more. The chain joins TRBV7-2 to TRBJ2-7; possible D gene TRBD2, 5 bases. This CDR3 is 13 amino acids long. CDR1 is SGHTA, CDR2 FQGNSA, per germline. Trimming shortened V by 4 bases and J by 5 bases, and 12 bases separated the two germline ends. CDR3 sequence (DNA): TGTGCCAGCAGCTCCCGACCCGGGGACGAGCAGTACTTC. Translating gives CASSSRPGDEQYF.

This clonotype was counted at least ten times. The chain uses TRBV7-9 and TRBJ2-3; D possibly corresponds to TRBD1 (5 bases). This CDR3 has 15 residues. The germline V gene encodes CDR1 SEHNR and CDR2 FQNEAQ (reference sequence). The V end was cut by 6 bases, the J end by 2 bases, with 15 bases between. The CDR3: CASSSPQENTDTQYF. The CDR3 DNA is TGTGCCAGCAGTTCACCACAGGAGAACACAGATACGCAGTATTTT.

This rearrangement joins TRBV18 to TRBJ2-5; the match to TRBD2 covers 10 bases. The CDR3 is 16 residues long. The V gene end was trimmed by 2 bases and the J gene end by 4 bases; junction bases not matched to a gene: 7. Per germline, CDR1 KGHSH and CDR2 LQKENI. CDR3 sequence reads: CASSPRLAGERETQYF. CDR3 nucleotides: TGTGCCAGCTCACCAAGGCTAGCGGGAGAACGAGAGACCCAGTACTTC.

The sample holds a few counts of this clonotype. The chain carries TRBV24-1 and TRBJ2-6; the match to TRBD1 covers 7 bases. Trimming at V came to 7 bases and at J to 2 bases, leaving 10 bases not matched to a gene. Germline V gene sequence: CDR1 KGHDR, CDR2 SFDVKD. The CDR3 is 17 residues long. CDR3 nucleotide sequence: TGTGCCACCAGCCAGACAGGGACGCTCGCTGGGGCCAACGTCCTGACTTTC. This gives the protein CATSQTGTLAGANVLTF.

On this clonotype itself: A much larger clone is a single base away; this may be a read error. V gene TRBV12-3 or TRBV12-4 combines with J gene TRBJ2-2; possibly TRBD1 for D (6 bases). This CDR3 comprises 15 residues. V shed 10 bases and J shed 2 bases, with 17 bases lying between them. The CDR3 is CANHQGSVNTGELFF. The CDR3 DNA sequence: TGTGCCAACCACCAGGGGAGTGTAAACACCGGGGAGCTGTTTTTT.

This clonotype occurred many times. J is TRBJ2-2 and V is TRBV7-9; 9 positions agree with TRBD1. The length of the CDR3 is 16 residues. Germline V lookup: CDR1 SEHNR, CDR2 FQNEAQ (reference sequence). Trimming cost V 5 bases and J 6 bases; bases outside gene matches: 10. CDR3 in amino acids: CASSPRTGEGPGELFF. The CDR3 DNA is TGTGCCAGCAGCCCCAGGACAGGGGAGGGGCCCGGGGAGCTGTTTTTT.

This clonotype was seen repeatedly, ten times or more. The chain recombines TRBV5-1 with TRBJ2-7, with no clear D. Deletions cut 4 bases from V and 7 bases from J, with 15 bases between. CDR3 length: 13 amino acids. The germline CDR1 and CDR2 sequences are SGHRS and YFSETQ. CDR3 bases: TGCGCCAGCAGCCGGTACCTTATGGGGGAGCAGTACTTC. It encodes CASSRYLMGEQYF.

This clonotype was counted many times. The chain joins TRBV20-1 to TRBJ1-6; tentatively, D is TRBD1 (6 bases). From germline, CDR1 is DFQATT and CDR2 SNEGSKA (reference sequence). CDR3 length equals 13 residues. With 6 bases removed from V and 6 bases from J, the gap between germline ends came to 12 bases. The CDR3 reads CSARTESNSPLHF. The CDR3 region has the DNA TGCAGTGCCCGGACAGAAAGTAATTCACCCCTCCACTTT.

This clonotype appeared many times. The chain uses TRBV18 and TRBJ2-5; D gene uncertain. There are 12 residues in the CDR3. Between the trimmed V and J ends, which lost 3 bases and 5 bases, there was a span of 7 bases. Germline V gene data show CDR1 as KGHSH and CDR2 as LQKENI. The CDR3 reads CASSPRRETQYF. CDR3 sequence (DNA): TGTGCCAGCTCACCCCGGCGGGAGACCCAGTACTTC.

This clonotype was detected a few times. The chain carries TRBV15 and TRBJ2-7, with TRBD2 matching 8 bases. Germline assignment: CDR1 LNHNV and CDR2 YYDKDF (reference sequence). The CDR3 totals 16 residues. J gave up 5 bases and V 0 bases, and 9 bases lay outside the gene matches. The CDR3 loop reads CATSRDLKREPHEQYF. CDR3 nucleotide sequence: TGTGCCACCAGCAGAGATCTGAAGCGGGAGCCCCACGAGCAGTACTTC.

This rearrangement joins TRBV7-6 to TRBJ2-5; 11 nucleotides match TRBD2. The CDR3 runs to 17 residues. The V gene's germline CDR1 is SGHVS and CDR2 FNYEAQ. V lost 0 bases to trimming and J lost 5 bases; unmatched junction nucleotides: 8. CDR3 DNA sequence: TGTGCCAGCAGCTTAGCTAGCGGGAGGGCATCCTGGGAGACCCAGTACTTC. Its protein product is CASSLASGRASWETQYF.

CDR3 bases: TGTGCCAGCTCACGCGGACTAGCGGGAACCGACGAGCAGTACTTC. It specifies CASSRGLAGTDEQYF. This rearrangement joins TRBV18 to TRBJ2-7, with TRBD2 identical over 12 bases. The junction had 6 bases not matched to a gene; V was cut back by 4 bases and J by 5 bases. The CDR3 spans 15 residues. Per germline, CDR1 KGHSH and CDR2 LQKENI.

In this sample, this clonotype turned up many times. The J gene is TRBJ2-7, the V gene TRBV7-2; a possible D gene is TRBD2 (6 bases). Germline V CDR1 and CDR2: SGHTA, FQGNSA. This CDR3 comprises 15 residues. V lost 4 bases and J lost 1, with 14 bases in between. CDR3 sequence: CASSSFAGRSYEQYF. As DNA, the CDR3 is TGTGCCAGCAGCTCCTTCGCGGGGAGGTCCTACGAGCAGTACTTC.

This clonotype was counted ten times or more. The rearrangement joins TRBV5-1 to TRBJ2-3; no firm D call. V lost 3 bases and J 4 bases, leaving 12 bases between the germline ends. The germline V gene encodes CDR1 SGHRS and CDR2 YFSETQ. CDR3 length: 14 amino acids. CDR3 sequence: CASSSGALADTQYF. The CDR3 bases are TGCGCCAGCAGCTCCGGTGCCCTGGCAGATACGCAGTATTTT.

The genes are TRBV4-3 and TRBJ1-1, with TRBD1 matching over 7 bases. The V and J ends lost 5 bases and 0 bases, in that order; junction bases with no gene match: 6. Germline V CDR1 and CDR2: LGHNA, YSLEER. This CDR3 region has 15 residues. Written as DNA, the CDR3 is TGCGCCAGCAGCTCTCAACAGGGGATGAACACTGAAGCTTTCTTT. Residues: CASSSQQGMNTEAFF.

This clonotype was observed a handful of times. This sequence joins TRBV7-2 and TRBJ2-1; TRBD1 or TRBD2 may be the D gene (6 bases each). The CDR3 sequence is 15 residues long. CDR1 is SGHTA and CDR2 is FQGNSA in the germline V gene. Trimming took 2 bases from V and 2 from J, leaving 10 bases between them. DNA of the CDR3: TGTGCCAGCAGCTTAAGGAGGGGGGCCTACAATGAGCAGTTCTTC. The encoded protein is CASSLRRGAYNEQFF.

This clonotype was seen a few times. The chain combines TRBV7-2 with TRBJ1-1; D gene ambiguous. Germline-derived CDR1 and CDR2 are SGHTA and FQGNSA. This CDR3 contains 15 residues. The V end was cut by 2 bases, the J end by 0 bases, with 10 bases between. The CDR3 region is CASSLIGQMNTEAFF. For the CDR3, the DNA is TGTGCCAGCAGCTTAATCGGGCAGATGAACACTGAAGCTTTCTTT.

Comment on this clonotype: This may come from a read error, since a much larger clone is one base off. The V and J genes are TRBV25-1 and TRBJ2-7; D is undetermined. Germline lookup yields CDR1 MGHDK and CDR2 SYGVNS. This CDR3 has 11 residues. The V end was cut by 7 bases, the J end by 4 bases, with 8 bases between. CDR3 DNA: TGTGCCAGCACTGTTTGGTACGAGCAGTACTTC. Encoded protein: CASTVWYEQYF.

The chain uses TRBV27 and TRBJ2-5; 10 nucleotides agree with TRBD2. The CDR3 contains 16 residues. Germline V CDR1 and CDR2: MNHEY, SMNVEV (reference sequence). V lost 1 base, J lost 5 bases, and 7 bases stayed unmatched. The CDR3 loop is CASSLWLAGDLETQYF. DNA for the CDR3: TGTGCCAGCAGTTTATGGCTAGCGGGAGATCTTGAGACCCAGTACTTC.

The sample holds many counts of this clonotype. This chain uses TRBV7-3 with TRBJ2-7; 7 bases are shared with TRBD1. The CDR3 length is 16 residues. The V gene's germline CDR1 is SGHTA and CDR2 FQGTGA. Trimming cost V 5 bases and J 2 bases; bases outside gene matches: 12. In DNA, the CDR3 is TGTGCCAGCAGCCTTTGGGCCGGGACAGACACCTACGAGCAGTACTTC. The encoded protein is CASSLWAGTDTYEQYF.